This T cell receptor (beta chain) appears in the sequencing data of a study of spatial heterogeneity in lung cancer. As for the study in general: A total of some 70 untreated early-stage non-small cell lung cancer patients served as donors. The follow-up PBMC samples were sequenced whenever they were available. The median time to follow-up was two to three years after resection. Study-wide results and caveats: Among blood samples, ubiquitous expanded tumor TCRs appeared more at resection than at follow-up.

TCRdb analysed the 5' RACE reads with MiXCR anew, one entry per CDR3 protein. The sample contains some 110,000 distinct CDR3 sequences, approximately 12% of which appear only once. J lost 1 base, V lost 6 bases, and 4 bases had no gene match. CDR1 is SGHAT, CDR2 FQNNGV, per germline. This CDR3 comprises 16 residues. Time point of the sample: blood at routine non-recurrence follow-up after resection. No cell sorting; template was whole RNA from tumor, lung tissue or PBMC. This clonotype was observed a handful of times. Its antigen is unidentified. This sample comprised PBMCs, obtained at follow-up. The chain uses TRBV11-2 and TRBJ2-5; 14 bases match TRBD2. This clonotype was obtained from a male donor with early-stage non-small cell lung cancer. CDR3 nucleotides: TGTGCCAGCAGACCGGGACTAGCGGGGGCCCAAGAGACCCAGTACTTC. This translates into CASRPGLAGAQETQYF.